The present T cell receptor (beta chain) was sequenced within a study of shared clonotypes between healthy human individuals. Trimming pared 8 bases from V and 3 bases from J, leaving 17 bases between. From germline, CDR1 is MNHEY and CDR2 SMNVEV (reference sequence). The CDR3 is 14 residues long. Cells designated naive CD8 were CD45RO-negative and were positively selected for CCR7, with terminally differentiated effector memory CD45RA+ cells excluded. Assay: immunoSEQ multiplex PCR; the TCRdb copy retains only in-frame clones and omits some. This sample carries approximately 600,000 clones, approximately 95% of them seen once, and the ten largest clones take about 0.11%.

The chain is built from TRBV27 and TRBJ2-7; maybe TRBD1 (5 bases). What was sequenced was naive CD8+ T cells sorted from blood. The TCR was taken from a woman in her 30s in good health. The CDR3 sequence is CASGPLGLHYEQYF. DNA for the CDR3: TGTGCCAGCGGACCTTTGGGGCTCCACTACGAGCAGTACTTC.